The clone carrying this T cell receptor (beta chain) was detected ten times or more. No antigen is known for it. The sample is drawn from a study of T cells in Graves' hyperthyroidism and ophthalmopathy. CDR1 and CDR2 from the germline V gene are SGHTA and FQGNSA. The ends were cut back, 3 bases at V and 1 base at J, with 11 bases in the middle. The CDR3 spans 15 residues. Over 18 months, lack of ophthalmopathy progression marked Graves' hyperthyroidism as stable. Study-wide findings and caveats: Ophthalmopathy could be told apart from stable hyperthyroidism with a 13 V-J model. Ophthalmopathy was model-predicted a median around 6.7 months pre-onset. Most expanded thyroid clonotypes above 0.001 recurred in blood.

Amplified TCR beta CDR3 regions derived from RNA transcripts. An initial round of RT-PCR targeting the TCR CDR3 relied on the HTBI primer set. TCRdb called the multiplex PCR reads again in MiXCR, with one record for every CDR3 protein. The sample consists of about 620,000 distinct CDR3 sequences, about 17% of them appearing once. V and J are TRBV7-2 and TRBJ2-3, with a possible D match to TRBD1 (6 bases). Sequencing was carried out using blood. This clonotype was sampled from a woman in her thirties with Graves' hyperthyroidism. The CDR3 here is CASSFWTAGTDTQYF. Here the CDR3 DNA reads TGTGCCAGCAGCTTCTGGACAGCAGGCACAGATACGCAGTATTTT.